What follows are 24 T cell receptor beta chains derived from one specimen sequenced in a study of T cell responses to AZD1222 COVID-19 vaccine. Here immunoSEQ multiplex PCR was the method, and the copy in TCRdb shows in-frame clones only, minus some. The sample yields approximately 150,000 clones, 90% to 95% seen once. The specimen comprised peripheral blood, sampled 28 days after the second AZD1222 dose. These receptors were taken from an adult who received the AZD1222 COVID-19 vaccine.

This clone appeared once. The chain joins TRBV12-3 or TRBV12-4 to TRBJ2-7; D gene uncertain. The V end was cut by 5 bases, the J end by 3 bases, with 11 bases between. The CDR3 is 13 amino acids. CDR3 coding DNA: TGTGCCAGCAGTCCCTCCCCCGGCTACGAGCAGTACTTC. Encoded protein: CASSPSPGYEQYF.

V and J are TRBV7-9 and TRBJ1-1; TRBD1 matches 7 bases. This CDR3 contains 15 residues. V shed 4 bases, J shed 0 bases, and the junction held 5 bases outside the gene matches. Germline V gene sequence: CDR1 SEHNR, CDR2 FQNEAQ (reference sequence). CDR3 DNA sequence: TGTGCCAGCAGCTACAGGACAGGCATGAACACTGAAGCTTTCTTT. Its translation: CASSYRTGMNTEAFF.

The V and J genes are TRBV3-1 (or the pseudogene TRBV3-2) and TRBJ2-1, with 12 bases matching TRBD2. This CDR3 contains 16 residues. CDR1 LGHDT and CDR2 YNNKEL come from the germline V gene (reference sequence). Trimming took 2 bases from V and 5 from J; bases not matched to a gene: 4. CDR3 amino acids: CASSQPRTSGNNEQFF. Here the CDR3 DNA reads TGTGCCAGCAGCCAACCCCGGACTAGCGGGAACAATGAGCAGTTCTTC.

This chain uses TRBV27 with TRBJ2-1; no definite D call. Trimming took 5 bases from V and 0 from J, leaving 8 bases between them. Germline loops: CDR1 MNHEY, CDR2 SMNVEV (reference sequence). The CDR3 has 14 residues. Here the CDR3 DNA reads TGTGCCAGCAGTCCGCTCGACTCCTACAATGAGCAGTTCTTC. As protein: CASSPLDSYNEQFF.

This CDR3 is CASSPGTENTEAFF. CDR3 coding DNA: TGTGCCAGCAGCCCAGGGACGGAGAACACTGAAGCTTTCTTT. This chain links TRBV7-2 with TRBJ1-1; D may be TRBD1 (5 bases). The germline gives CDR1 SGHTA, CDR2 FQGNSA. V lost 5 bases and J lost 1, with 11 bases in between. This CDR3 spans 14 amino acids.

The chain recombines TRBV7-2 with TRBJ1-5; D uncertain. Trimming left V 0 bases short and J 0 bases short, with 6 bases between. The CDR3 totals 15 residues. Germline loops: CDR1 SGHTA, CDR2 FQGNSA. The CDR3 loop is CASSLAGSSNQPQHF. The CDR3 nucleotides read TGTGCCAGCAGCTTAGCGGGCAGTAGCAATCAGCCCCAGCATTTT.

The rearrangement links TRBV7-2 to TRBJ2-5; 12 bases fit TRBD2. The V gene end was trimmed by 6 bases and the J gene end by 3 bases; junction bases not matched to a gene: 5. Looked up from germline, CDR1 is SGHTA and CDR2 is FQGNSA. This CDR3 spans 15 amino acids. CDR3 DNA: TGTGCCAGCAGTCCTAGCGGGAGGGGAAAAGAGACCCAGTACTTC. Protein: CASSPSGRGKETQYF. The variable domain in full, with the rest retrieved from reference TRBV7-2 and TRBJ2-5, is GAGVSQSPSNKVTEKGKDVELRCDPISGHTALYWYRQSLGQGLEFLIYFQGNSAPDKSGLPSDRFSAERTGGSVSTLTIQRTQQEDSAVYLCASSPSGRGKETQYFGPGTRLLVL.

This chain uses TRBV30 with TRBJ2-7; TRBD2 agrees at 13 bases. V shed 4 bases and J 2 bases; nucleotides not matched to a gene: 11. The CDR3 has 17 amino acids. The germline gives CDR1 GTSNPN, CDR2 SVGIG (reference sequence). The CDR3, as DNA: TGTGCCTGGAAGGGAGGGGGACTAGCGGGAAGCGCCTACGAGCAGTACTTC. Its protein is CAWKGGGLAGSAYEQYF.

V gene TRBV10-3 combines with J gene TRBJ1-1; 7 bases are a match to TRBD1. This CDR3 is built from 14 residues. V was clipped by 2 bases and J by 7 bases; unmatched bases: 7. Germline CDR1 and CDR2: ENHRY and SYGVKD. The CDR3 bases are TGTGCCATCAGTGAGGAGGGGGCGCGGGGTGAAGCTTTCTTT. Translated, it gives CAISEEGARGEAFF.

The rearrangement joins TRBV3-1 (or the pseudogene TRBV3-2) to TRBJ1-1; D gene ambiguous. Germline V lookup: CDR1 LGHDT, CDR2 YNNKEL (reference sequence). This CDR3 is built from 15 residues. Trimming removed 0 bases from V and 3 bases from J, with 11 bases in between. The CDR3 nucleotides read TGTGCCAGCAGCCAAGATTTACACTCGGACACTGAAGCTTTCTTT. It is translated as CASSQDLHSDTEAFF.

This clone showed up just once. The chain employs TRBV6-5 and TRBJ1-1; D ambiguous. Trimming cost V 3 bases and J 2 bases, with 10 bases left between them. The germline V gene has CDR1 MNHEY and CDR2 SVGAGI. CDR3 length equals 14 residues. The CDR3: CASSYRQPNTEAFF. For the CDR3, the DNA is TGTGCCAGCAGTTATAGGCAGCCTAACACTGAAGCTTTCTTT.

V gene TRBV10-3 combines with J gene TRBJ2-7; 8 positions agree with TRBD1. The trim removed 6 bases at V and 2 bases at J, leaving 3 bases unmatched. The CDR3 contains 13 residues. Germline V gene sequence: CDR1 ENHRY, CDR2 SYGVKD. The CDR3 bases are TGTGCCATCAGCAAGGGACAGGCCTACGAGCAGTACTTC. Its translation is CAISKGQAYEQYF.

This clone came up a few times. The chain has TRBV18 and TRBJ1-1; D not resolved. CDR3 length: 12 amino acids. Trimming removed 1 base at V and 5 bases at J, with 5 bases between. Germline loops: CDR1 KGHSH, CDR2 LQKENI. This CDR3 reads CASSPHPTEAFF. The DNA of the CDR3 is TGTGCCAGCTCACCACACCCAACTGAAGCTTTCTTT.

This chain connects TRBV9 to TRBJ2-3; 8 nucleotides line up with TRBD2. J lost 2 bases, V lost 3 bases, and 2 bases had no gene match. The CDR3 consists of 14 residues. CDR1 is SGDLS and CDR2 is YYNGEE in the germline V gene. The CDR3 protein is CASSGLAHTDTQYF. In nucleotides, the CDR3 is TGTGCCAGCAGCGGACTAGCGCACACAGATACGCAGTATTTT.

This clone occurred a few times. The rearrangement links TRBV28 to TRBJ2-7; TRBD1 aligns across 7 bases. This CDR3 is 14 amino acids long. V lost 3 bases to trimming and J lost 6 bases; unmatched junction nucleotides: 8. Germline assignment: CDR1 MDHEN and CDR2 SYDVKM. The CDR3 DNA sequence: TGTGCCAGCAGTTTGGGACAGTCCTGGGGCGAGCAGTACTTC. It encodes CASSLGQSWGEQYF.

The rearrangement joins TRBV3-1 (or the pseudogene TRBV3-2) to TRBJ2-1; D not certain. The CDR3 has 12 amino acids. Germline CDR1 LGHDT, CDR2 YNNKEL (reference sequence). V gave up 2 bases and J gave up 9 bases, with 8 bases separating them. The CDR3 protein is CASSQRGGEQFF. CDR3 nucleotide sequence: TGTGCCAGCAGCCAACGCGGTGGTGAGCAGTTCTTC.

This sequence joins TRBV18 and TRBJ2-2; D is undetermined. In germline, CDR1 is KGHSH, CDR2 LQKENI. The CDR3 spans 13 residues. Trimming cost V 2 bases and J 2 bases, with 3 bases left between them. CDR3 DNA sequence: TGTGCCAGCTCACCAGACAACACCGGGGAGCTGTTTTTT. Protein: CASSPDNTGELFF.

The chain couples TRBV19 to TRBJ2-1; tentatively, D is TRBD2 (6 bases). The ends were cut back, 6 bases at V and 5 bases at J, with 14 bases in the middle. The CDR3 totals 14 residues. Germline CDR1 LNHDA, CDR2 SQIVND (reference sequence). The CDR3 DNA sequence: TGTGCCAGTAGGGATAGTGGGACTCACAATGAGCAGTTCTTC. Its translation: CASRDSGTHNEQFF.

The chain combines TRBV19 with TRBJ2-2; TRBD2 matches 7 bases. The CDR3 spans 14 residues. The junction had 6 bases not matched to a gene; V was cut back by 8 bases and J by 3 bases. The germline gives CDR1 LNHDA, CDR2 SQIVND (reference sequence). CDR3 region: CASGRGIDTGELFF. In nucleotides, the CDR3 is TGTGCCAGTGGGAGGGGAATCGACACCGGGGAGCTGTTTTTT.

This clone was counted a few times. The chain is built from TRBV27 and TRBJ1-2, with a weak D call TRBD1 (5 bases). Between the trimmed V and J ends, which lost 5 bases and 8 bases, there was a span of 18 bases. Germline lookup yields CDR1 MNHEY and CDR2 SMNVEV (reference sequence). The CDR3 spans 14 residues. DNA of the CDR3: TGTGCCAGCAGTCCGGGCGGGGCTCGTCGGGGCTACACCTTC. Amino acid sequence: CASSPGGARRGYTF.

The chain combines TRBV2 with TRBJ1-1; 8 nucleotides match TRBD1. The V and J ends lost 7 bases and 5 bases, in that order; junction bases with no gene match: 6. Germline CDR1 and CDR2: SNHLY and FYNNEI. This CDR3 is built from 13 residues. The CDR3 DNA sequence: TGTGCCAGCATTTCAACAGGGGGGACTGAAGCTTTCTTT. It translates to CASISTGGTEAFF.

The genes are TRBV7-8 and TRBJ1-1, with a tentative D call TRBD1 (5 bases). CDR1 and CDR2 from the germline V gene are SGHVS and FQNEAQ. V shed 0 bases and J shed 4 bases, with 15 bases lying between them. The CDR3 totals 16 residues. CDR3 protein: CASSLARRGVSTEAFF. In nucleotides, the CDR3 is TGTGCCAGCAGCTTAGCCCGTCGGGGGGTGAGCACTGAAGCTTTCTTT.

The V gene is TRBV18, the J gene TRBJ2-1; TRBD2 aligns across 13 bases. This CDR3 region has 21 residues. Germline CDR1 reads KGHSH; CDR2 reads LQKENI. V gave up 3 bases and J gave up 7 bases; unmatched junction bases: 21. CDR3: CASSPLGATSGRIGKGNEQFF. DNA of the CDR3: TGTGCCAGCTCACCCCTTGGGGCGACTAGCGGGAGGATCGGTAAGGGAAATGAGCAGTTCTTC.

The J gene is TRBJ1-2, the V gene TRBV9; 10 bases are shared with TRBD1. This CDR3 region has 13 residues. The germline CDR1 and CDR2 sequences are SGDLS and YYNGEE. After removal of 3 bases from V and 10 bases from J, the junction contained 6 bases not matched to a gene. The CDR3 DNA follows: TGTGCCAGCAGCGCCCGGGACAGGGGCTCCTACACCTTC. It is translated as CASSARDRGSYTF.